This T cell receptor beta chain comes out of a study of technical replicates of blood from several donors. CDR3 length: 14 amino acids. CDR1 is MNHEY and CDR2 is SVGAGI in the germline V gene. Trimming removed 6 bases from V and 2 bases from J, with 14 bases in between. TCRdb's table, derived via immunoSEQ multiplex PCR, lists solely in-frame clones and lacks some. The data show over 65,000 clones, about 93% seen once. The TCR comes from a human donor in good health. The chain is built from TRBV6-5 and TRBJ2-7; the D gene is possibly TRBD2 (5 bases). The sequenced sample consisted of T cells isolated from PBMCs. The CDR3 reads CASSLGGLTYEQYF. The CDR3 bases are TGTGCCAGCAGCCTGGGCGGACTGACCTACGAGCAGTACTTC.